Listed below are T cell receptor beta chains from one sample, sequenced in a study of T cell responses to AZD1222 COVID-19 vaccine. Sequenced by immunoSEQ multiplex PCR; TCRdb stores in-frame clones only, minus some. The data hold 150,000 to 200,000 clones, with roughly 94% observed a single time. Sequences were derived from peripheral blood, sampled on day 0 of AZD1222 vaccination. The receptors come from an adult in good health. The CDR3 runs from the conserved cysteine through the conserved F or W. The D gene is left open where the match is weak. Clone size is stated in some rows and not others, as once, few, many or a class when expanded.

>-|TRBV30|-|TRBJ2-7
TGTGCCTGGAGTGCGATGCCGGGATTGCAGTACTTC
CAWSAMPGLQYF
>-|TRBV6-5|-|TRBJ2-7
TGTGCCAGCAGTTTCCAAGGAGGGGGCACCGACGAGCAGTACTTC
CASSFQGGGTDEQYF
>-|TRBV6-5|-|TRBJ2-7
TGTGCCAGCAGTACCCCGGGACCACCCTACGAGCAGTACTTC
CASSTPGPPYEQYF
>once|TRBV7-9|-|TRBJ1-4
TGTGCCAGCAGCCCAGACAGGACAAATGAAAAACTGTTTTTT
CASSPDRTNEKLFF
>-|TRBV3-1/TRBV3-2|-|TRBJ2-2
TGTGCCAGCAGCCAAGGTGGCAACACCGGGGAGCTGTTTTTT
CASSQGGNTGELFF
>-|TRBV18|-|TRBJ1-1
TGTGCCAGCTCACCACCGGGCCTGACTGAAGCTTTCTTT
CASSPPGLTEAFF
>-|TRBV5-1|-|TRBJ1-3
TGCGCCAGCAAGGCCGGTGGGACGGGCTCTGGAAACACCATATATTTT
CASKAGGTGSGNTIYF
>-|TRBV6-2/TRBV6-3|TRBD2|TRBJ2-4
TGTGCCAGCAGTTACTCTAGCGGGAGGGTTCAAAACATTCAGTACTTC
CASSYSSGRVQNIQYF
>-|TRBV7-8|TRBD1|TRBJ1-5
TGTGCCAGCAGCCCAAGACGGGACAGGGGTGAAGGGCCCCAGCATTTT
CASSPRRDRGEGPQHF
>once|TRBV15|-|TRBJ1-1
TGTGCCACCAGCAGAGAGCGGGGGCTCACTGAAGCTTTCTTT
CATSRERGLTEAFF
>-|TRBV27|-|TRBJ1-5
TGTGCCAGCAGAAGGGGTTTGGATAGCAATCAGCCCCAGCATTTT
CASRRGLDSNQPQHF
>once|TRBV7-8|TRBD2|TRBJ2-7
TGTGCCAGCAGTAGGACTAGCGGGAGAGGATCCTACGAGCAGTACTTC
CASSRTSGRGSYEQYF
>-|TRBV18|TRBD1|TRBJ1-1
TGTGCCAGCTCCGGACAGGGAAACACTGAAGCTTTCTTT
CASSGQGNTEAFF
>-|TRBV5-1|-|TRBJ1-1
TGCGCCAGCAGCGGGGGGGTGAACACTGAAGCTTTCTTT
CASSGGVNTEAFF
>-|TRBV10-2|TRBD1|TRBJ2-2
TGCGCCAGCTTACTAGACAGGGGCGGGAACACCGGGGAGCTGTTTTTT
CASLLDRGGNTGELFF
>-|TRBV3-1/TRBV3-2|TRBD2|TRBJ2-1
TGTGCCAGCAGCCGGACTAGCGGGAGAAGAAATGAGCAGTTCTTC
CASSRTSGRRNEQFF
>-|TRBV19|-|TRBJ1-4
TGTGCCAGTAGTATACAGGGAGAAGGGAGGACTAATGAAAAACTGTTTTTT
CASSIQGEGRTNEKLFF
>once|TRBV19|TRBD2|TRBJ2-1
TGTGCCAGTAGTATAAGGACTAGCGGTTACAATGAGCAGTTCTTC
CASSIRTSGYNEQFF
>-|TRBV28|-|TRBJ2-3
TGTGCCAGCACTTTTCCCGGGACTGGCCCCACAGATACGCAGTATTTT
CASTFPGTGPTDTQYF
>-|TRBV10-3|TRBD2|TRBJ2-7
TGTGCCATCAGTGTACTAGCGGAATCGTACGAGCAGTACTTC
CAISVLAESYEQYF
>-|TRBV4-1|TRBD2|TRBJ2-1
TGCGCCAGCAGCCAAGATCTTCTAGCGGGAGGGGGGAATGAGCAGTTCTTC
CASSQDLLAGGGNEQFF
>-|TRBV12-3/TRBV12-4|-|TRBJ2-7
TGTGCCAGCAGTTTAAGGGCCAAAAGCGAGCAGTACTTC
CASSLRAKSEQYF
>-|TRBV28|-|TRBJ2-7
TGTGCCAGCAGTTTATTAGGGGACCGATTTGCATCCTACGAGCAGTACTTC
CASSLLGDRFASYEQYF
>-|TRBV27|TRBD2|TRBJ2-1
TGTGCCAGCAGTTTATCTAGCGGGAGTAGCAGTGAGCAGTTCTTC
CASSLSSGSSSEQFF
>-|TRBV30|TRBD1|TRBJ2-7
TGTGCCTGGAGACCTCAACCCGGGACAGCCACGTACTTC
CAWRPQPGTATYF
>-|TRBV11-2|TRBD1|TRBJ2-7
TGTGCCAGCAGCTTATACGGGGACAGGGATATCGACGAGCAGTACTTC
CASSLYGDRDIDEQYF
>-|TRBV7-9|-|TRBJ2-2
TGTGCCAGCCCCGATTTTAACGGGGAGCTGTTTTTT
CASPDFNGELFF
>-|TRBV4-1|TRBD1|TRBJ1-4
TGCGCCAGCAGCCAAGACGGGACAGCTAATGAAAAACTGTTTTTT
CASSQDGTANEKLFF
>-|TRBV7-3|TRBD2|TRBJ2-2
TGTGCCAGCAGCTTAACGTCTAGCGGGAGAAACGGGGAGCTGTTTTTT
CASSLTSSGRNGELFF
>-|TRBV11-2|-|TRBJ1-2
TGTGCCAGCAGCTTTGGGGGGGCCTATGGCTACACCTTC
CASSFGGAYGYTF
>once|TRBV29-1|-|TRBJ1-1
TGCAGCGTCCTAAGGACGGGAAGTGTCACTGAAGCTTTCTTT
CSVLRTGSVTEAFF
>-|TRBV27|TRBD2|TRBJ2-1
TGTGCCAGCAGTTTTGGGCGGGAGCCACTTCGGGAGCAGTTCTTC
CASSFGREPLREQFF